This section outlines one TCR beta chain sequence together with its context. Method: immunoSEQ multiplex PCR; TCRdb's copy keeps in-frame clones and lacks some. The table lists roughly 30,000 clones, approximately 79% of them singletons. The data originate from a study of blood T cell repertoires in COVID-19. The wider study: Sample material is recorded as cDNA or gDNA derived from T cells, B-cell-depleted T cells, or PBMCs.

The sequenced sample was peripheral blood. The clonotype comes from a boy aged 2-15 years with active or convalescent COVID-19.

The CDR3 region has the DNA TGTGCCAGCAGTCCTTGGACTAGCACAGATACGCAGTATTTT. This codes for CASSPWTSTDTQYF. The V and J genes are TRBV28 and TRBJ2-3; weak D call: TRBD2 (5 bases). Per germline, CDR1 MDHEN and CDR2 SYDVKM. V lost 5 bases and J 0 bases, leaving 9 bases between the germline ends. The CDR3 contains 14 residues.